This T cell receptor (beta chain) is drawn from a study of beta chain features in type 1 diabetes. Whole-study results and caveats: Individuals with type 1 diabetes displayed fewer insertions and more deletions at VDJ junctions.

The investigators reverse transcribed all of the isolated RNA, so they sequenced expressed TCRB transcripts. Repertoires were generated with immunoSEQ multiplex PCR, while TCRdb's copy carries only in-frame clones and drops some. In the table there are approximately 300,000 clones, 8% to 13% of which are singletons. The CDR3 runs 11 residues. V lost 6 bases and J 4 bases, leaving 4 bases between the germline ends. CDR1 is MDHEN and CDR2 is SYDVKM in the germline V gene. About this clone itself: Its target is not known. The same CDR3 arises from other DNA sequences in this sample as well.

The chain couples TRBV28 to TRBJ1-5; D is uncertain. This clonotype was obtained from a woman in her 30s in good health. The sample was naive CD4+ T cells from blood. Written as DNA, the CDR3 is TGTGCCAGCAGCCTAAATCAGCCCCAGCATTTT. Its translation is CASSLNQPQHF.